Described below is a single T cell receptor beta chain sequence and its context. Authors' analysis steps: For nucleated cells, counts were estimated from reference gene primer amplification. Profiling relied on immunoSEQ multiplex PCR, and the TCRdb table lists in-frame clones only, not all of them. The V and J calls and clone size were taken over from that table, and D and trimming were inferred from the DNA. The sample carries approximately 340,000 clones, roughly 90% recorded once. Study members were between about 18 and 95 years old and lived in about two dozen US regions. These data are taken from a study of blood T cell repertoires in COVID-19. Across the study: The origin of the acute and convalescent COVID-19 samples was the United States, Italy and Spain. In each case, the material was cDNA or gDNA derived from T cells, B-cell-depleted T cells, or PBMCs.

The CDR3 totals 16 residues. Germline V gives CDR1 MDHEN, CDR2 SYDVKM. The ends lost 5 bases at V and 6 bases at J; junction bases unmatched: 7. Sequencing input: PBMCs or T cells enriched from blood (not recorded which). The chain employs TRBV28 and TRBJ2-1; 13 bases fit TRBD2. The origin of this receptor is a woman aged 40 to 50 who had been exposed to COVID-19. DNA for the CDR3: TGTGCCAGCAGTGAAGGACTAGCGGGAGTAACCAATGAGCAGTTCTTC. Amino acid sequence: CASSEGLAGVTNEQFF.